In this sample, the clone carrying this T cell receptor (beta chain) turned up a few times. This specimen belongs to a study of neurological immune-mediated disorders. Via MiXCR, TCRdb re-called the 5' RACE reads, giving one row per CDR3 protein. The table includes fewer than 35,000 distinct CDR3 sequences, 3.3% detected once. The germline CDR1 and CDR2 sequences are LGHNA and YNFKEQ. This CDR3 comprises 15 residues. Trimming stripped 0 bases from V and 4 bases from J, with 10 bases between. This sequence was found in a woman younger than 45 with multiple sclerosis. Sequencing input: PBMCs. V gene TRBV4-2 combines with J gene TRBJ1-3; D remains ambiguous. CDR3 protein: CASSQDNLGGNTIYF. The DNA of the CDR3 is TGTGCCAGCAGCCAAGATAACCTCGGCGGAAACACCATATATTTT.